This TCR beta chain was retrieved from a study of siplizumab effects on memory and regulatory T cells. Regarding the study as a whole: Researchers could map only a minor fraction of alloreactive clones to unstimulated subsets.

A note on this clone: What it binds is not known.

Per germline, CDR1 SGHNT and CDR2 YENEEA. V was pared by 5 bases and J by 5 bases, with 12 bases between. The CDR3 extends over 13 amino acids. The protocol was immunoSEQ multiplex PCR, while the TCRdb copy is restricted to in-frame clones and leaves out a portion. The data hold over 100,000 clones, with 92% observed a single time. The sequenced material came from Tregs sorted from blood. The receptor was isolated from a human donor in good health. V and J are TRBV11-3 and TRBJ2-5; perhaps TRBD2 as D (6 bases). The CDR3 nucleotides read TGTGCCAGCAGCCGGGGGACGGGGGAGACCCAGTACTTC. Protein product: CASSRGTGETQYF.